This TCR beta chain was profiled in a study of shared clonotypes between healthy human individuals. When samples were unsorted, roughly 91 million PBMCs were used for genomic DNA. Whole-study results and caveats: Among donors, the sharing of clonotypes was expected to be influenced by sequencing depth.

Generated by immunoSEQ multiplex PCR, the TCRdb table keeps only in-frame clones and is missing some. In the table there are about 600,000 clones, roughly 79% of which are singletons. A word on this clone: Its antigen is unidentified.

Sequencing used PBMCs. This receptor was identified in a woman aged 40-49 years in good health. Some clones in this sample may be carry-over from other donors' samples.

CDR3 in DNA: TGTGCCAGCAGCAAAGGGGGATACCAAGAGACCCAGTACTTC. It specifies CASSKGGYQETQYF. The chain recombines TRBV4-2 with TRBJ2-5, with D possibly being TRBD1 (6 bases). The germline V and J ends were trimmed by 5 bases and 0 bases, with 10 bases remaining between them. Germline V lookup: CDR1 LGHNA, CDR2 YNFKEQ. The CDR3 spans 14 residues.